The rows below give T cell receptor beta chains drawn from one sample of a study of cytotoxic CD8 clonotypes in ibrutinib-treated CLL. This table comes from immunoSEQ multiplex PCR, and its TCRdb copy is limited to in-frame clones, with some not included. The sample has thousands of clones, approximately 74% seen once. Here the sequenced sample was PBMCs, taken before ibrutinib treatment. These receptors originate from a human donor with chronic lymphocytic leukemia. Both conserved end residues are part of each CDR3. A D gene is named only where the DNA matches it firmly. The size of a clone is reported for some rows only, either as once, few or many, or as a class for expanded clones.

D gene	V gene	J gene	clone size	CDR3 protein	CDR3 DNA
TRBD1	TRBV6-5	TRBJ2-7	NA	CASSYSNRQGAYEQYF	TGTGCCAGCAGTTACTCGAATCGACAGGGGGCGTACGAGCAGTACTTC
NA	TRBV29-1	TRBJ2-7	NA	CSVVGQGTIAGEQYF	TGCAGCGTTGTCGGGCAGGGTACGATCGCGGGCGAGCAGTACTTC
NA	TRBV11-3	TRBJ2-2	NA	CASSRDTGELFF	TGTGCCAGCAGCCGAGACACCGGGGAGCTGTTTTTT
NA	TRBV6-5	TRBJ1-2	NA	CASSSPGGQGNYGYTF	TGTGCCAGCAGTTCGCCCGGAGGGCAGGGAAACTATGGCTACACCTTC
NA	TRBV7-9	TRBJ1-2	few	CASSLGATYYGYTF	TGTGCCAGCAGCTTAGGAGCGACCTACTATGGCTACACCTTC
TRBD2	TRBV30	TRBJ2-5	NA	CAWGLPSGAGQETQYF	TGTGCCTGGGGCCTTCCTAGCGGAGCAGGCCAAGAGACCCAGTACTTC
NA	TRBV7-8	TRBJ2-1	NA	CASTGVGGGSYNEQFF	TGTGCCAGCACGGGCGTTGGTGGGGGGAGTTATAATGAGCAGTTCTTC
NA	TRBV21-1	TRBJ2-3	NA	CASSPTHGDTQYF	TGTGCCAGCAGCCCCACCCATGGAGATACGCAGTATTTT
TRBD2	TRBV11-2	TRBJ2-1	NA	CASSATSGVAGGLFF	TGTGCCAGCAGCGCTACTAGCGGCGTGGCCGGGGGTCTGTTCTTC
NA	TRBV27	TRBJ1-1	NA	CASSLIAGTTEAFF	TGTGCCAGCAGTTTAATCGCAGGGACCACTGAAGCTTTCTTT
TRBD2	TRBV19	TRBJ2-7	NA	CASSPQRLAVTYEQYF	TGTGCCAGTAGTCCCCAGAGACTAGCAGTCACCTACGAGCAGTACTTC
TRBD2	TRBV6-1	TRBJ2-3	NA	CASRISGSSSDTQYF	TGTGCCAGCAGAATTAGCGGGAGTTCCTCAGATACGCAGTATTTT
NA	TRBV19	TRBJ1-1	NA	CASSARQVGAFF	TGTGCCAGTAGTGCCCGACAGGTGGGAGCTTTCTTT
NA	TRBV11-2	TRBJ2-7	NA	CASSATVGDLGEQYF	TGTGCCAGCAGCGCGACGGTCGGAGATCTAGGAGAGCAGTACTTC
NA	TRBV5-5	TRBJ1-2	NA	CASRPWDTHYGYTF	TGTGCCAGCAGGCCCTGGGACACGCACTATGGCTACACCTTC
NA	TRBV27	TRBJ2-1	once	CASSLSISPWGAQFF	TGTGCCAGCAGTTTATCGATATCACCATGGGGGGCTCAGTTCTTC
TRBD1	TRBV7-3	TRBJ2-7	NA	CASSPDRGGTYEQYF	TGTGCCAGCAGCCCCGACAGGGGCGGAACCTACGAGCAGTACTTC
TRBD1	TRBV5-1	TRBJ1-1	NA	CASSLPRQGLTEAFF	TGCGCCAGCAGCTTGCCCCGACAGGGTCTCACTGAAGCTTTCTTT
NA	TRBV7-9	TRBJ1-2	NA	CASSPAGAYGYTF	TGTGCCAGCAGCCCAGCGGGGGCCTATGGCTACACCTTC